This T cell receptor beta chain came from a study of cytomegalovirus exposure and HLA in healthy donors. The CDR3 is 15 residues long. Germline CDR1 reads MDHEN; CDR2 reads SYDVKM. J was trimmed by 5 bases and V by 7 bases; bases with no gene match: 10. Clones were sequenced by immunoSEQ multiplex PCR, and TCRdb holds only the in-frame ones, with some missing. In the table there are about 130,000 clones, about 93% of which are singletons. Sequenced: PBMCs. The V gene is TRBV28, the J gene TRBJ1-2, with TRBD1 matching 10 bases. This sequence was found in a woman aged 18-29 years in good health and CMV-seronegative. CDR3 loop: CASNPLDRGAYGYTF. In DNA form, the CDR3 reads TGTGCCAGCAATCCGCTGGACAGGGGGGCGTATGGCTACACCTTC.